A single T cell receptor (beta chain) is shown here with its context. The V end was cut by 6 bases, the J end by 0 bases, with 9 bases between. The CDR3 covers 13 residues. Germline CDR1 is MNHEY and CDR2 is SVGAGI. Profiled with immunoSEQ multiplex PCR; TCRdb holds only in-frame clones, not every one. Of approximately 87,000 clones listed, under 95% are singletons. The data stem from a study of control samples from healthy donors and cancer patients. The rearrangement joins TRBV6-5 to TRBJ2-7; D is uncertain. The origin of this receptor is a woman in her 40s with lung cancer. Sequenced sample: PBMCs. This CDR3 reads CASSLYGSYEQYF. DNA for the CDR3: TGTGCCAGCAGCCTATATGGCTCCTACGAGCAGTACTTC.